This T cell receptor (beta chain) emerged from a study of T cells in Graves' hyperthyroidism and ophthalmopathy. General study points: Most clonotypes that expanded in the thyroid above 0.001 also showed up in blood. The model predicted ophthalmopathy a median 6.5 months before onset.

CDR3 size: 16 residues. Germline V lookup: CDR1 LGHNA, CDR2 YNFKEQ. J lost 6 bases, V lost 1 base, and 10 bases had no gene match. Researchers barred patients who had uncontrolled infection, other autoimmune disease, pregnancy or lactation. What was amplified from RNA transcripts were TCR beta CDR3 regions. In the first-round RT-PCR of the TCR CDR3, the HTBI primer set was used. MiXCR, run by TCRdb on the multiplex PCR reads, gives a single entry per CDR3 protein. The sample yields 650,000 to 800,000 distinct CDR3 sequences, about 45% seen once. Concerning this clonotype: Its antigen is currently unknown.

The sample consisted of peripheral blood or thyroid tissue (not recorded which). This sequence was found in an adult man with Graves' disease, either hyperthyroidism or ophthalmopathy (not recorded which). V usage is TRBV4-2 and J usage is TRBJ2-7; 9 bases are shared with TRBD2. The CDR3 loop reads CASSQALAGGASEQYF. The CDR3 nucleotides are TGTGCCAGCAGCCAAGCGTTGGCGGGGGGGGCCTCCGAGCAGTACTTC.